This TCR beta chain was identified in a study of blood T cell repertoires in COVID-19. Study-level background: From T cells, B-cell-depleted T cells, or PBMCs came the material, which was cDNA or gDNA.

This clone occurred a few times. V was shortened by 0 bases and J by 2 bases, with 12 bases between the two germline ends. This CDR3 region has 15 residues. Germline V lookup: CDR1 SGHRS, CDR2 YFSETQ. Authors' methods: Reference gene primers were amplified, and this amplification served to estimate nucleated cell counts. Some clones are missing from TCRdb's copy, which holds only in-frame ones; the method was immunoSEQ multiplex PCR. Clone size and the V and J calls come from that table; the DNA yielded D and trimming. The sample has about 160,000 clones, approximately 86% seen once. The sequenced material came from peripheral blood. V and J are TRBV5-1 and TRBJ2-7; a possible D gene is TRBD2 (7 bases). This TCR was recovered from a man aged 65 to 79 with acute or convalescent COVID-19. The CDR3 DNA reads as TGCGCCAGCAGCTTGGAGGGGGGGACCGCCTACGAGCAGTACTTC. Amino acid sequence: CASSLEGGTAYEQYF.